This T cell receptor (beta chain) was recovered during a study of shared clonotypes between healthy human individuals. Study overall: Two women and a few men aged 18 to 49 served as donors. Three plates each covered CD4 naive and memory; CD8 naive two, CD8 memory one.

Study results and caveats: Generally, estimated richness proved larger in naive subsets than it did in memory subsets. Among donors, clonotype sharing was expected to be affected by sequencing depth.

This CDR3 contains 16 residues. Germline CDR1 MDHEN, CDR2 SYDVKM. The ends were cut back, 5 bases at V and 7 bases at J, with 18 bases in the middle. To note about this clone: Its cognate antigen is unknown.

The data were produced by immunoSEQ multiplex PCR, yet TCRdb's version contains in-frame clones alone and is incomplete. The sample has approximately 2.5 million clones, roughly 93% seen once; the top ten hold 0.36%. The TCR sequence derives from a man younger than 30 in good health. Some clones in this sample may be carry-over from other donors' samples. This chain uses TRBV28 with TRBJ1-6; D call uncertain. Sequencing was done on a sample of naive CD4+ T cells from PBMCs. Stated subset: CD45RA+ positively selected. CDR3 amino acids: CASSIGPKSGNSPLHF. CDR3 sequence (DNA): TGTGCCAGCAGTATAGGACCCAAGAGCGGGAATTCACCCCTCCACTTT.